This record concerns one TCR beta chain sequence. Its antigen is unidentified. The sample is drawn from a study of blood T cells in healthy people across ages. Study background: About one barcoded beta molecule was captured per two T cells (by template switching).

The second PCR ran about 6 to 12 cycles with a sample-barcoded 5' primer and J-beta primers. Every cDNA molecule carried a tag from a template-switch adaptor bearing 12 random nucleotides. MiXCR, run by TCRdb on the 5' RACE reads, gives a single entry per CDR3 protein. There are 600,000 to 800,000 distinct CDR3 sequences in the sample; around a fifth occur only once, and roughly 3.6% lies in the top ten. V lost 0 bases and J lost 0; bases outside the gene matches: 8. CDR1 is LGHNA and CDR2 is YSLEER in the germline V gene. This CDR3 has 18 amino acids. Study-wide results and limits: The long-lived group displayed more naive CD4+ cells, plus higher diversity, than the aged donors did. In older individuals, TCR beta diversity per million T cells was lower, falling roughly linearly with age.

Sequenced: blood. The clonotype was recovered from a man between 65 and 85 years old in good health. The chain couples TRBV4-3 to TRBJ2-1; 7 bases match TRBD2. DNA of the CDR3: TGCGCCAGCAGCCAAGACCCCCCCGGGGGGAGCTCCTACAATGAGCAGTTCTTC. Translated, it gives CASSQDPPGGSSYNEQFF.